The entry below describes one TCR beta chain. What it binds is not known. This specimen comes from a study of cytomegalovirus exposure and HLA in healthy donors. Findings of the study overall: Across donors, most TCRs were seen rarely, yet some public ones were widespread. In vitro, three CMV-associated chains proved specific for CMV antigens. In a later analysis, at a false discovery rate of 0.05, 16,951 TCR beta sequences matched HLA alleles.

Germline values: CDR1 MGHRA, CDR2 YSYEKL. This CDR3 contains 14 residues. The J segment lost 7 bases and the V segment lost 4 bases, leaving 6 bases of the junction unmatched. The PCR contained 60 Vbeta and 13 Jbeta primers. Data came from immunoSEQ multiplex PCR; TCRdb stores just in-frame clones and leaves some out. The repertoire consists of some 150,000 clones, with around 80% occurring once and the leading ten covering 4.5%. V is TRBV4-1 and J is TRBJ2-1; TRBD2 agrees at 8 bases. This TCR derives from a woman aged 50 to 60 in good health and CMV-seropositive. Material: PBMCs. CDR3 nucleotides: TGCGCCAGCAGCCCGCGGGGGGCTCTTAATGAGCAGTTCTTC. It is translated as CASSPRGALNEQFF.